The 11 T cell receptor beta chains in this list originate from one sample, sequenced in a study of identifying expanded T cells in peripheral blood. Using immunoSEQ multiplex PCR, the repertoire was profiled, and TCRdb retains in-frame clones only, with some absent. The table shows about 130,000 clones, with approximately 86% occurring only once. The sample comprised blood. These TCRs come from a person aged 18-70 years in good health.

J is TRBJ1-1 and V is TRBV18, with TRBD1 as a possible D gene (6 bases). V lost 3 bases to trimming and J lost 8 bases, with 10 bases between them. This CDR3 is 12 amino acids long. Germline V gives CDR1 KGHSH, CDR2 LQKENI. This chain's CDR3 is CASSPETGEAFF. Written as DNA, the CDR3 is TGTGCCAGCTCACCCGAGACAGGAGAAGCTTTCTTT.

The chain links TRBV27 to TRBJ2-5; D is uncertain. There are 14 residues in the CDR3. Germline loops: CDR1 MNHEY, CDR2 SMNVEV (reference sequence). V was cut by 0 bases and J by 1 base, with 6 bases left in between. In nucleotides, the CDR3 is TGTGCCAGCAGTTTATCCCCAGCCCAAGAGACCCAGTACTTC. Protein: CASSLSPAQETQYF.

CDR3 nucleotide sequence: TGCAGCGTTGTCGACGGTGGCTCCTACGAGCAGTACTTC. As protein: CSVVDGGSYEQYF. The chain uses TRBV29-1 and TRBJ2-7; D gene uncertain. This CDR3 is 13 amino acids long. Germline V CDR1 and CDR2: SQVTM, ANQGSEA. Deletions cut 4 bases from V and 0 bases from J, with 10 bases between.

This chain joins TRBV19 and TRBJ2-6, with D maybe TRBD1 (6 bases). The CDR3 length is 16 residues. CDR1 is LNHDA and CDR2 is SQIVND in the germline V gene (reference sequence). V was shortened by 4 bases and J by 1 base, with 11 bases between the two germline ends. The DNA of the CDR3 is TGTGCCAGTAGTAGGCAGGGGAATTCTGGGGCCAACGTCCTGACTTTC. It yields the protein CASSRQGNSGANVLTF.

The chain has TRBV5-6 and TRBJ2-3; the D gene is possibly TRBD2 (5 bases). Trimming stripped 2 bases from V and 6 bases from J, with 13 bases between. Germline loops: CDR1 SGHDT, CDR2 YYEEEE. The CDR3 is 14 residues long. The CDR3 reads CASSFTLDTDTQYF. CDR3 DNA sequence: TGTGCCAGCAGCTTTACACTAGATACGGATACGCAGTATTTT.

The CDR3 spells CASSVGTGNDEQFF. The CDR3 DNA sequence: TGTGCCAGCAGCGTAGGGACAGGGAACGATGAGCAGTTCTTC. The chain is built from TRBV9 and TRBJ2-1, with 8 bases matching TRBD1. The CDR3 is made up of 14 amino acids. The germline gives CDR1 SGDLS, CDR2 YYNGEE. V was pared by 0 bases and J by 8 bases, with 4 bases of the junction left unmatched.

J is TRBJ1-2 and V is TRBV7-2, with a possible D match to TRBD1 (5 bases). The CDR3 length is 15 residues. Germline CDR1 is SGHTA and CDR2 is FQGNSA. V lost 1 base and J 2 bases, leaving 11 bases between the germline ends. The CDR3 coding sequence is TGTGCCAGCAGCTTAGTGGTGGGGGTGAACTATGGCTACACCTTC. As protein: CASSLVVGVNYGYTF.

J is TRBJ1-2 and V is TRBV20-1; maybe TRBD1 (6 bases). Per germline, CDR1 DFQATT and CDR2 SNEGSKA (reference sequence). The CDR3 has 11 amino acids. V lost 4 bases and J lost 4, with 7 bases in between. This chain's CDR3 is CSAKDSYGYTF. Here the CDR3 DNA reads TGCAGTGCTAAGGACAGCTATGGCTACACCTTC.

CDR3 in amino acids: CASSPSRAQRSEAFF. The CDR3, as DNA: TGTGCCAGCTCTCCTAGTAGGGCCCAGAGGTCTGAAGCTTTCTTT. J is TRBJ1-1 and V is TRBV18; the D is unclear. Germline lookup yields CDR1 KGHSH and CDR2 LQKENI. CDR3 length: 15 amino acids. Trimming left V 6 bases short and J 6 bases short, with 20 bases between. Full variable domain (remainder filled in from reference TRBV18 and TRBJ1-1): NAGVMQNPRHLVRRRGQEARLRCSPMKGHSHVYWYRQLPEEGLKFMVYLQKENIIDESGMPKERFSAEFPKEGPSILRIQQVVRGDSAAYFCASSPSRAQRSEAFFGQGTRLTVV.

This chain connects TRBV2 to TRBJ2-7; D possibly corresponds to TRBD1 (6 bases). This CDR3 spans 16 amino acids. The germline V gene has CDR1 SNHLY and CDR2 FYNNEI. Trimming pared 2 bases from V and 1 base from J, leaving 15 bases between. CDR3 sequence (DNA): TGTGCCAGCAGTGAAAGAGAAGGCAGGGGTTCCTACGAGCAGTACTTC. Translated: CASSEREGRGSYEQYF. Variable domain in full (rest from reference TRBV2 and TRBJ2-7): EPEVTQTPSHQVTQMGQEVILRCVPISNHLYFYWYRQILGQKVEFLVSFYNNEISEKSEIFDDQFSVERPDGSNFTLKIRSTKLEDSAMYFCASSEREGRGSYEQYFGPGTRLTVT.

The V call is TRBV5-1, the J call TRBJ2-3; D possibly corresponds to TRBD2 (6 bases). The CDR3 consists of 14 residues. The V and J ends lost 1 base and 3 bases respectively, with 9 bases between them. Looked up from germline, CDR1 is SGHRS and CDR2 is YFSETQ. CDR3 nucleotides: TGCGCCAGCAGCTTGTTAGCGGAGACAGATACGCAGTATTTT. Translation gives CASSLLAETDTQYF.